The clone carrying this T cell receptor (beta chain) was counted only a few times. Study processing details: Quantification of nucleated cells was approximated via reference gene primer amplification. Assay: immunoSEQ multiplex PCR; the TCRdb copy retains only in-frame clones and omits some. Clone size and V and J calls were adopted from that table, with D and trimming inferred from the DNA. The sample lists 150,000 to 200,000 clones, approximately 89% seen once, with about 3.5% in the top ten. The sample belongs to a study of blood T cell repertoires in COVID-19. Background on the study: Whether acute or convalescent, the COVID-19 samples came from the United States, Italy and Spain. The cDNA or gDNA used as material had been derived from T cells, B-cell-depleted T cells, or PBMCs.

Germline values: CDR1 SGHRS, CDR2 YFSETQ. The CDR3 consists of 15 residues. V shed 0 bases and J shed 6 bases, with 15 bases lying between them. This clonotype originated in an older man with acute or convalescent COVID-19. Input material: peripheral blood. The chain joins TRBV5-1 to TRBJ1-1, with D perhaps matching TRBD1 (5 bases). The CDR3 here is CASSLEGAAGAEAFF. CDR3 bases: TGCGCCAGCAGCTTGGAAGGGGCGGCAGGTGCTGAAGCTTTCTTT.